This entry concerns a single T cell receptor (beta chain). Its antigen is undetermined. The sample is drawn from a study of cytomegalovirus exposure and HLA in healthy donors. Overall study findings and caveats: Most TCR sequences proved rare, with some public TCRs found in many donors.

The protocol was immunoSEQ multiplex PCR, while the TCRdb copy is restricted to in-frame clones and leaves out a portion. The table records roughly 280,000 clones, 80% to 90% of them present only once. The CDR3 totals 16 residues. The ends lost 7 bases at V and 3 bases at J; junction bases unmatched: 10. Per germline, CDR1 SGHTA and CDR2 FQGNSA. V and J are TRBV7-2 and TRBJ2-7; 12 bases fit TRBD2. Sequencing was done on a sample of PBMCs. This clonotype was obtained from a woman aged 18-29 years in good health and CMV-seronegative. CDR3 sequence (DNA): TGTGCCAGCAAATGGACTAGCGGGGACGTTCTCTACGAGCAGTACTTC. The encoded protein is CASKWTSGDVLYEQYF.